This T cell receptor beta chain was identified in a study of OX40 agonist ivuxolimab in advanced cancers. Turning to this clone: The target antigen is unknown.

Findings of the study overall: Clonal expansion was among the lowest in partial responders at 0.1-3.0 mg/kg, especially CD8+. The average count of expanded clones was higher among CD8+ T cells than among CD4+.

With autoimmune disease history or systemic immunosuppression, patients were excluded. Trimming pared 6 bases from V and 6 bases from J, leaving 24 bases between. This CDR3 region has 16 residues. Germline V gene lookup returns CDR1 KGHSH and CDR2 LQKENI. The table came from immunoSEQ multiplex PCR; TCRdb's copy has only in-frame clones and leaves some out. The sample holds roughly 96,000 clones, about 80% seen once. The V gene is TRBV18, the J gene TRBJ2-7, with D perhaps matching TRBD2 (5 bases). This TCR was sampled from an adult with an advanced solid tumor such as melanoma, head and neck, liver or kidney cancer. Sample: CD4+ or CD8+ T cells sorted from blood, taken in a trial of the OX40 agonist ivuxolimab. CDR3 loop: CASSQNGLQMTFEQYF. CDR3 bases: TGTGCCAGCTCCCAGAATGGACTCCAAATGACCTTCGAGCAGTACTTC.